This TCR beta chain originates from a study of blood T cell repertoires in COVID-19. Study information: Nucleic acid was either cDNA or gDNA, and it came from T cells, B-cell-depleted T cells, or PBMCs.

As processed by the authors: Reference gene primer amplification gave estimated nucleated cell counts. The method was immunoSEQ multiplex PCR; TCRdb's version includes in-frame clones alone and lacks a portion of them. V and J calls plus clone size are reproduced from that table; the DNA served to infer D and trimming. The table includes fewer than 350,000 clones, roughly 87% detected once. The V gene end was trimmed by 7 bases and the J gene end by 2 bases; junction bases not matched to a gene: 6. The CDR3 contains 14 residues. Per germline, CDR1 MNHEY and CDR2 SMNVEV (reference sequence). Seattle patients were enrolled during active infection and followed longitudinally.

This chain links TRBV27 with TRBJ1-1; 8 bases are shared with TRBD1. This clonotype was obtained from an older woman with COVID-19, enrolled during active disease. Sequencing was done on a sample of peripheral blood. The chain's CDR3 is CASKRTGTNTEAFF. The CDR3 DNA reads as TGTGCCAGCAAAAGGACAGGGACCAACACTGAAGCTTTCTTT.